A selection of T cell receptor beta chains follows, all from one sample in a study of blood T cell repertoires in COVID-19. The assay was immunoSEQ multiplex PCR, and TCRdb's table has in-frame clones only and misses some. This table has roughly 150,000 clones, roughly three quarters appearing once. Input material: peripheral blood. These receptors all stem from a man aged 50-60 years with active or convalescent COVID-19. Each CDR3 is given with its conserved first and last residue. Each record gives: V gene, clone size, D gene, J gene, CDR3 protein, CDR3 DNA. D genes are given only for firm matches. Clone size is given for some rows only: seen once, a few or many times, or a class if the clone is expanded.

TRBV27	.	TRBD1	TRBJ1-4	CASSLLMEGGQNEKLFF	TGTGCCAGCAGTTTATTGATGGAGGGGGGACAGAATGAAAAACTGTTTTTT
TRBV4-2	.	TRBD2	TRBJ2-3	CASSLESGRAGDTQYF	TGTGCCAGCAGCCTTGAGAGCGGGAGGGCGGGAGATACGCAGTATTTT
TRBV13	.	.	TRBJ1-1	CASSLPRDKGTEAFF	TGTGCCAGCAGCCTCCCCCGGGACAAAGGGACTGAAGCTTTCTTT
TRBV6-5	.	TRBD2	TRBJ2-1	CASTYGAGDYNEQFF	TGTGCCAGCACATATGGAGCGGGAGACTACAATGAGCAGTTCTTC
TRBV28	.	.	TRBJ1-2	CASSRLDRFLYGYTF	TGTGCCAGCAGCCGATTAGACAGGTTCCTTTATGGCTACACCTTC
TRBV7-9	few	.	TRBJ2-2	CASSLAGGHPGELFF	TGTGCCAGCAGCTTAGCGGGTGGGCACCCCGGGGAGCTGTTTTTT
TRBV5-8	.	.	TRBJ1-4	CASTHRATNEKLFF	TGTGCCAGCACCCACAGGGCAACTAATGAAAAACTGTTTTTT
TRBV9	.	TRBD1	TRBJ2-5	CASSVEGTGNKETQYF	TGTGCCAGCAGCGTAGAAGGGACAGGGAATAAGGAGACCCAGTACTTC
TRBV19	few	.	TRBJ1-4	CASSIDWREGNEKLFF	TGTGCCAGTAGTATAGATTGGCGGGAAGGTAATGAAAAACTGTTTTTT
TRBV28	.	.	TRBJ2-1	CASSFRFGRASFISYNEQFF	TGTGCCAGCAGTTTTAGATTCGGCAGAGCTAGCTTCATCTCCTACAATGAGCAGTTCTTC
TRBV10-3	once	.	TRBJ1-4	CAISEGHPATNEKLFF	TGTGCCATCAGTGAGGGACATCCGGCAACTAATGAAAAACTGTTTTTT
TRBV2	.	TRBD2	TRBJ2-7	CASSTSGGSTYEQYF	TGTGCCAGCTCGACTAGCGGAGGATCTACCTACGAGCAGTACTTC
TRBV14	.	TRBD1	TRBJ1-3	CASSRGQGIWSAGNTIYF	TGTGCCAGCAGCCGTGGACAGGGTATCTGGTCGGCTGGAAACACCATATATTTT
TRBV27	few	.	TRBJ1-1	CASSAGAEAFF	TGTGCCAGCAGTGCGGGGGCTGAAGCTTTCTTT
TRBV27	many	.	TRBJ2-3	CASRARFVRPDTQYF	TGTGCCAGCAGGGCCAGGTTTGTCAGGCCAGATACGCAGTATTTT
TRBV15	.	TRBD1	TRBJ2-1	CATSRDRVYNEQFF	TGTGCCACCAGCAGGGACAGGGTCTACAATGAGCAGTTCTTC
TRBV28	few	.	TRBJ2-7	CASSLYAGGFYEQYF	TGTGCCAGCAGTCTCTACGCAGGGGGGTTCTACGAGCAGTACTTC
TRBV28	once	TRBD1	TRBJ2-5	CASRRDRSQETQYF	TGTGCCAGCAGGAGGGACAGAAGCCAAGAGACCCAGTACTTC
TRBV28	.	TRBD2	TRBJ2-7	CASNPPATSPQGQYF	TGTGCCAGCAATCCCCCCGCGACTAGCCCTCAGGGGCAGTACTTC
TRBV28	.	TRBD2	TRBJ2-1	CASRFLTSGMYNEQFF	TGTGCCAGCAGATTCCTGACTAGCGGGATGTACAATGAGCAGTTCTTC
TRBV28	.	.	TRBJ1-1	CASSPPSVTAFF	TGTGCCAGCAGCCCCCCCAGTGTTACCGCTTTCTTT
TRBV7-8	few	TRBD1	TRBJ2-7	CASSPGGYEQYF	TGTGCCAGCAGCCCAGGGGGCTACGAGCAGTACTTC
TRBV9	once	TRBD2	TRBJ2-2	CASSVATSGISTGELFF	TGTGCCAGCAGCGTAGCCACTAGCGGGATTAGCACCGGGGAGCTGTTTTTT
TRBV7-3	.	TRBD2	TRBJ2-3	CASSFGLGFTDTQYF	TGTGCCAGCAGCTTCGGACTAGGATTCACAGATACGCAGTATTTT
TRBV24-1	.	.	TRBJ2-7	CATSATIDRNEQYF	TGTGCCACCAGCGCCACTATCGACCGCAACGAGCAGTACTTC
TRBV9	.	TRBD2	TRBJ2-7	CASSPSGTSGSYEQYF	TGTGCCAGCAGCCCTTCCGGGACTAGCGGGTCCTACGAGCAGTACTTC
TRBV28	few	.	TRBJ2-3	CASRLDSLTDTQYF	TGTGCCAGCAGGCTAGACAGTCTCACAGATACGCAGTATTTT
TRBV19	.	.	TRBJ2-2	CASSIAGVAGELFF	TGTGCCAGTAGTATAGCGGGAGTGGCCGGGGAGCTGTTTTTT
TRBV5-6	.	TRBD1	TRBJ2-7	CASSLDRAYEQYF	TGTGCCAGCAGTTTGGACAGGGCCTACGAGCAGTACTTC
TRBV11-1	few	TRBD1	TRBJ2-5	CASSRDRGETQYF	TGTGCCAGCAGCCGCGACAGGGGCGAGACCCAGTACTTC
TRBV25-1	.	TRBD2	TRBJ2-1	CASSSGGDNEQFF	TGTGCCAGCAGTTCTGGGGGGGACAATGAGCAGTTCTTC
TRBV29-1	.	TRBD1	TRBJ1-2	CSVPGQGAIGYTF	TGCAGCGTTCCCGGACAGGGGGCTATTGGCTACACCTTC
TRBV19	.	TRBD1	TRBJ1-2	CASSGPGQGAKGYTF	TGTGCCAGTAGTGGACCGGGACAGGGGGCAAAGGGCTACACCTTC
TRBV11-3	.	.	TRBJ2-1	CASSLAGYSYNEQFF	TGTGCCAGCAGCTTAGCGGGGTACTCCTACAATGAGCAGTTCTTC
TRBV9	.	TRBD2	TRBJ2-1	CASSDSPGTSLKSSYNEQFF	TGTGCCAGCAGCGACTCCCCTGGGACTAGCCTCAAGAGCTCCTACAATGAGCAGTTCTTC
TRBV7-2	.	.	TRBJ1-5	CASSLAANQPQHF	TGTGCCAGCAGCTTAGCGGCTAATCAGCCCCAGCATTTT
TRBV14	.	.	TRBJ2-5	CASRQGSQETQYF	TGTGCCAGCAGGCAGGGGAGTCAAGAGACCCAGTACTTC
TRBV3-1/TRBV3-2	.	TRBD2	TRBJ2-7	CASTPAGGSYEQYF	TGTGCCAGCACCCCGGCGGGAGGGAGCTACGAGCAGTACTTC
TRBV5-1	once	TRBD1	TRBJ2-3	CASSLQGAISPDTQYF	TGCGCCAGCAGCCTGCAGGGGGCGATCTCTCCAGATACGCAGTATTTT
TRBV7-9	.	.	TRBJ1-4	CASSLWGQDQKLFF	TGTGCCAGCAGCTTATGGGGCCAAGACCAAAAACTGTTTTTT
TRBV5-1	once	.	TRBJ2-5	CASSSPGRGFQETQYF	TGCGCCAGCAGCTCCCCCGGTAGAGGCTTCCAAGAGACCCAGTACTTC
TRBV11-2	.	.	TRBJ2-5	CASSSLGAGAQYF	TGTGCCAGCAGCTCCCTGGGGGCAGGGGCCCAGTACTTC
TRBV7-2	.	TRBD2	TRBJ2-7	CASSGASGRGEQYF	TGTGCCAGCAGCGGCGCTAGCGGGAGGGGCGAGCAGTACTTC
TRBV7-2	.	.	TRBJ1-5	CASSLAGQLGQPQHF	TGTGCCAGCAGCTTAGCTGGGCAGCTCGGCCAGCCCCAGCATTTT
TRBV11-3	.	.	TRBJ2-5	CASSPRGLGLTQETQYF	TGTGCCAGCAGCCCCAGAGGACTGGGCCTAACCCAAGAGACCCAGTACTTC
TRBV5-1	.	TRBD2	TRBJ2-3	CASSQASGGYTDTQYF	TGCGCCAGCAGCCAAGCTAGCGGGGGCTACACAGATACGCAGTATTTT
TRBV30	.	TRBD1	TRBJ1-2	CAWTGQGFGGYTF	TGTGCCTGGACCGGACAGGGCTTCGGGGGCTACACCTTC
TRBV9	.	TRBD2	TRBJ2-2	CASSVLAGTNTGELFF	TGTGCCAGCAGCGTATTAGCGGGAACGAACACCGGGGAGCTGTTTTTT
TRBV5-8	.	.	TRBJ1-2	CASSLNSNYGYTF	TGTGCCAGCAGCTTGAACAGCAACTATGGCTACACCTTC
TRBV5-1	few	TRBD1	TRBJ1-6	CASSRTTGEDSPLHF	TGCGCCAGCAGCCGGACGACAGGGGAAGACTCACCCCTCCACTTT
TRBV27	.	TRBD1	TRBJ1-2	CASSYGDRDGYTF	TGTGCCAGCAGTTATGGGGACAGGGATGGCTACACCTTC
TRBV6-4	.	.	TRBJ1-1	CASSAGYGTEAFF	TGTGCCAGCAGTGCGGGTTATGGCACTGAAGCTTTCTTT
TRBV11-2	.	.	TRBJ2-1	CASSSSGTVLGEQFF	TGTGCCAGCAGCTCCTCCGGGACTGTACTCGGCGAGCAGTTCTTC
TRBV2	.	.	TRBJ1-5	CASNEMNSNQPQHF	TGTGCCAGCAACGAGATGAATAGCAATCAGCCCCAGCATTTT
TRBV4-1	.	.	TRBJ1-5	CASSQDRATGQNQPQHF	TGCGCCAGCAGCCAAGATCGGGCTACAGGGCAAAATCAGCCCCAGCATTTT